This passage covers 7 T cell receptor beta chains from one sample sequenced in a study of radiotherapy plus CTLA-4 blockade in lung cancer. Generated by immunoSEQ multiplex PCR, the TCRdb table keeps only in-frame clones and is missing some. The table lists 65,000 to 85,000 clones, around 76% of them singletons. The sequencing used peripheral blood, collected from a patient treated with radiotherapy plus ipilimumab. Source of these receptors: a human donor with non-small cell lung cancer whose response to radiotherapy plus ipilimumab could not be evaluated. Some clones in this sample may be carry-over from other donors' samples.

This chain uses TRBV6-4 with TRBJ2-6, with TRBD1 as a possible D gene (5 bases). Per the germline V gene, CDR1 is MRHNA and CDR2 is SNTAGT. The CDR3 runs 16 residues. Trimming shortened V by 5 bases and J by 0 bases, and 11 bases separated the two germline ends. The CDR3 DNA reads TGTGCCAGCAGTAGGGGCCTTTACTCTGGGGCCAACGTCCTGACTTTC. Its protein product is CASSRGLYSGANVLTF.

The sample holds one count of this clone. The V call is TRBV7-2, the J call TRBJ2-2; 8 positions agree with TRBD1. Germline CDR1 reads SGHTA; CDR2 reads FQGNSA. Trimming removed 4 bases from V and 6 bases from J; junction bases left unmatched: 10. This CDR3 region has 16 residues. Here the CDR3 reads CASSYAGGAGSGELFF. CDR3 sequence (DNA): TGTGCCAGCAGCTACGCAGGGGGCGCAGGTTCCGGGGAGCTGTTTTTT.

This rearrangement joins TRBV7-2 to TRBJ1-2; no clear D. Germline V lookup: CDR1 SGHTA, CDR2 FQGNSA. Trimming shortened V by 0 bases and J by 5 bases, and 13 bases separated the two germline ends. The CDR3 contains 15 residues. The CDR3 reads CASSLAPQDTYGYTF. The CDR3 DNA is TGTGCCAGCAGCTTAGCTCCCCAGGATACGTATGGCTACACCTTC.

The CDR3 coding sequence is TGTGCCAGCAGCTTAGACAGGGGAAGTTCACCCCTCCACTTT. As protein: CASSLDRGSSPLHF. The rearrangement uses TRBV7-9 and TRBJ1-6; 7 bases line up with TRBD1. The CDR3 covers 14 residues. The germline V gene encodes CDR1 SEHNR and CDR2 FQNEAQ (reference sequence). V shed 1 base, J shed 9 bases, and the junction held 3 bases outside the gene matches.

The CDR3: CASSPDRFSGANVLTF. The CDR3, as DNA: TGTGCCAGCAGCCCGGACAGGTTCTCTGGGGCCAACGTCCTGACTTTC. The V gene is TRBV13, the J gene TRBJ2-6; TRBD1 aligns across 7 bases. V dropped 5 bases and J dropped 0; count of bases not matched to a gene: 4. The length of the CDR3 is 16 residues. Germline loops: CDR1 PRHDT, CDR2 FYEKMQ (reference sequence).

This clone was found many times. The V call is TRBV7-9, the J call TRBJ2-5; 9 bases map to TRBD1. J lost 5 bases, V lost 5 bases, and 9 bases had no gene match. This CDR3 spans 15 amino acids. Germline V gives CDR1 SEHNR, CDR2 FQNEAQ (reference sequence). CDR3 nucleotide sequence: TGTGCCAGCAGCCCATGGGACAGGGAAGGGGAGACCCAGTACTTC. It specifies CASSPWDREGETQYF.

V is TRBV29-1 and J is TRBJ1-5; weak D call: TRBD1 (5 bases). The CDR3 loop spans 14 amino acids. Per the germline V gene, CDR1 is SQVTM and CDR2 is ANQGSEA. V lost 4 bases, J lost 4 bases, and 14 bases lay in between. CDR3 nucleotide sequence: TGCAGCGTTGTTGTGACAGTGCAGAATCAGCCCCAGCATTTT. Its protein is CSVVVTVQNQPQHF.